The rows below give T cell receptor beta chains drawn from one sample of a study of cytomegalovirus exposure and HLA in healthy donors. TCRdb's table, derived via immunoSEQ multiplex PCR, lists solely in-frame clones and lacks some. Here the sample spans more than 150,000 clones, around 83% being singletons. The sequenced sample consisted of PBMCs. The origin of the receptors is a woman aged 18-29 years in good health and CMV-seronegative. Each CDR3 is given with its conserved first and last residue. The D gene is left open where the match is weak. Rows may omit the clone size; those that give it use once, few, many or a size class.

V gene	J gene	clone size	D gene	CDR3 DNA	CDR3 protein
TRBV30	TRBJ2-1	few	NA	TGTGCCTGGAAAGAACGCGGGGAGCAGTTCTTC	CAWKERGEQFF
TRBV27	TRBJ2-7	NA	NA	TGTGCCAGCAGTCCAGGACAGAGGAGCTCCTACGAGCAGTACTTC	CASSPGQRSSYEQYF
TRBV9	TRBJ2-1	NA	NA	TGTGCCAGCAGCGTAGATGTGGCGGGTGAGCAGTTCTTC	CASSVDVAGEQFF
TRBV28	TRBJ2-3	NA	NA	TGTGCCAGCAGTTTTTCGCGGTCCACAGATACGCAGTATTTT	CASSFSRSTDTQYF
TRBV4-3	TRBJ2-5	once	TRBD2	TGCGCCAGCAGCCAAGATATCAGACTAGCGGGAGGGCGGGAGACCCAGTACTTC	CASSQDIRLAGGRETQYF
TRBV2	TRBJ1-3	NA	NA	TGTGCCAGCAGTGAAGCCCAACCGGGGAACACCATATATTTT	CASSEAQPGNTIYF
TRBV7-9	TRBJ2-7	NA	NA	TGTGCCAGCAGCTTGTCAGATCACTACGAGCAGTACTTC	CASSLSDHYEQYF
TRBV5-8	TRBJ1-2	NA	TRBD1	TGTGCCAGCAGCGCGACAACAGGGGCTGGCTATGGCTACACCTTC	CASSATTGAGYGYTF
TRBV28	TRBJ1-2	once	NA	TGTGCCAGCAGTCCGACAACTAACTATGGCTACACCTTC	CASSPTTNYGYTF
TRBV6-5	TRBJ2-3	NA	TRBD2	TGTGCCAGCAGCTTACTAGCGGGGGTCACAGATACGCAGTATTTT	CASSLLAGVTDTQYF
TRBV7-2	TRBJ1-5	NA	TRBD1	TGTGCCAGCAGCTCTCGACAGGGACAGCCCCAGCATTTT	CASSSRQGQPQHF
TRBV28	TRBJ1-2	once	NA	TGTGCCAGCAGCCCAGGGCAGGGCGGATATGGCTACACCTTC	CASSPGQGGYGYTF
TRBV6-5	TRBJ2-3	NA	NA	TGTGCCAGCAGTTACTCTGCAGGGGCCACAGATACGCAGTATTTT	CASSYSAGATDTQYF
TRBV10-3	TRBJ2-7	NA	TRBD2	TGTGCCATCAGTGAGTCTTCTAGCGGGGTTGGCGAGCAGTACTTC	CAISESSSGVGEQYF
TRBV28	TRBJ1-2	NA	NA	TGTGCCAGCAGTTCCACAGGACTAACGGATGGCTACACCTTC	CASSSTGLTDGYTF
TRBV7-3	TRBJ2-1	NA	NA	TGTGCCAGCAGCTACCAGGGGGGCGGTGGGGATGAGCAGTTCTTC	CASSYQGGGGDEQFF
TRBV2	TRBJ1-2	NA	TRBD1	TGTGCCAGCAGTTTCGGGACAGGCCCCTATGGCTACACCTTC	CASSFGTGPYGYTF
TRBV5-4	TRBJ1-6	NA	NA	TGTGCCAGCAGCGGAGGAGGACAGAATAATTCACCCCTCCACTTT	CASSGGGQNNSPLHF
TRBV6-1	TRBJ2-7	few	NA	TGTGCCAGCAGTGACATAAGGATGGGGGGCTCCTACGAGCAGTACTTC	CASSDIRMGGSYEQYF
TRBV29-1	TRBJ2-1	NA	NA	TGCAGCGTGAGCTTAGCGGAGTCCTACAATGAGCAGTTCTTC	CSVSLAESYNEQFF
TRBV5-4	TRBJ2-3	NA	TRBD1	TGTGCCAGCAGACGGGACAGGGTGGGCACAGATACGCAGTATTTT	CASRRDRVGTDTQYF
TRBV6-5	TRBJ2-3	once	NA	TGTGCCAGCACTGTGGACACCGGGAGCACAGATACGCAGTATTTT	CASTVDTGSTDTQYF
TRBV7-3	TRBJ2-1	NA	TRBD2	TGTGCCAGCAGCAAAACTAAAAGCGGGAGATGGAATGAGCAGTTCTTC	CASSKTKSGRWNEQFF
TRBV2	TRBJ1-5	few	NA	TGTGCCAGCAGTCAAACAGGGCTTCCCAATCAGCCCCAGCATTTT	CASSQTGLPNQPQHF
TRBV7-2	TRBJ2-5	NA	TRBD2	TGTGCCTCAGGAGCTAGCGGGAGGGCGGGAGAGACCCAGTACTTC	CASGASGRAGETQYF
TRBV28	TRBJ1-2	NA	TRBD1	TGTGCCAGTAGTTTATGGGGACAGCCTGGCTACACCTTC	CASSLWGQPGYTF
TRBV5-1	TRBJ2-7	NA	TRBD1	TGCGCCAGCAGCTCCAGGGACAGCTACGAGCAGTACTTC	CASSSRDSYEQYF
TRBV30	TRBJ1-4	NA	NA	TGTGCCTGGAGTGGGGGGGCTAATGAAAAACTGTTTTTT	CAWSGGANEKLFF
TRBV7-9	TRBJ2-5	NA	NA	TGTGCCAGCAGCTTGACACAGTTGAAAGAGACCCAGTACTTC	CASSLTQLKETQYF
TRBV5-5	TRBJ1-2	NA	NA	TGTGCCAGCAGCTCGGGAGGGAACTATGGCTACACCTTC	CASSSGGNYGYTF
TRBV10-3	TRBJ2-7	NA	TRBD2	TGTGCCATCAGTGAGTCGGTGGCTAGCGGTCCCTACGAGCAGTACTTC	CAISESVASGPYEQYF
TRBV5-3	TRBJ2-1	NA	TRBD2	TGTGCCTTATGGAGCGGGGGCTACTACAATGAGCAGTTCTTC	CALWSGGYYNEQFF
TRBV6-6	TRBJ2-1	NA	TRBD1	TGTGCCAGCAGGGACAGGGTCTCCTACAATGAGCAGTTCTTC	CASRDRVSYNEQFF
TRBV2	TRBJ2-7	NA	NA	TGTGCCAGCAGTGAACTCCTCGAGGGGGACGAGCAGTACTTC	CASSELLEGDEQYF
TRBV7-9	TRBJ2-1	NA	TRBD2	TGTGCCAGCAGCCCTGGACTAGCGGTTTCCTACAATGAGCAGTTCTTC	CASSPGLAVSYNEQFF
TRBV27	TRBJ2-1	NA	NA	TGTGCCAGCTCCGGGGGTGGGGGGGCGGGGTACAATGAGCAGTTCTTC	CASSGGGGAGYNEQFF
TRBV4-3	TRBJ1-4	NA	NA	TGCGCCAGCAGCCAGGAACAGGGAACTAATGAAAAACTGTTTTTT	CASSQEQGTNEKLFF
TRBV4-3	TRBJ2-7	few	TRBD1	TGCGCCAGCAGCCATGCCGGGACAGGGGAATCCTCCTACGAGCAGTACTTC	CASSHAGTGESSYEQYF
TRBV7-2	TRBJ1-1	NA	NA	TGTGCCAGCAGCTCATCGGGGAACACTGAAGCTTTCTTT	CASSSSGNTEAFF
TRBV30	TRBJ2-3	NA	TRBD2	TGTGCCTGGAGTGTGCTAGCGGGGAGCACAGATACGCAGTATTTT	CAWSVLAGSTDTQYF
TRBV5-1	TRBJ1-1	NA	NA	TGCGCCAGCAGCACTAACGTCGGGGGTAGGACTGAAGCTTTCTTT	CASSTNVGGRTEAFF
TRBV15	TRBJ1-2	NA	NA	TGTGCCACCAGCAGAGATCAGGGCGGTTATGGCTACACCTTC	CATSRDQGGYGYTF
TRBV11-2	TRBJ2-6	NA	NA	TGTGCCAGCAACGTCCGGAGTACCCTCTCTGGGGCCAACGTCCTGACTTTC	CASNVRSTLSGANVLTF
TRBV6-5	TRBJ2-5	NA	NA	TGTGCCAGCAGTAGCTCAGGGATAGGAGAGACCCAGTACTTC	CASSSSGIGETQYF
TRBV27	TRBJ2-7	NA	NA	TGTGCCAGCAGTTCTTCAGCCGGGACATCCACCTCCTACGAGCAGTACTTC	CASSSSAGTSTSYEQYF
TRBV23-1	TRBJ1-2	NA	TRBD1	TGCGCCAGCGTCGGGACAGGTTCTAAAAACTATGGCTACACCTTC	CASVGTGSKNYGYTF
TRBV5-1	TRBJ2-2	few	TRBD2	TGCGCCAGCAGCGGACTAGCGGGGAACACCGGGGAGCTGTTTTTT	CASSGLAGNTGELFF
TRBV7-8	TRBJ2-1	NA	NA	TGTGCCAGCAGCTTGGCGTGGTCCGGGACTTCCTACAATGAGCAGTTCTTC	CASSLAWSGTSYNEQFF
TRBV28	TRBJ2-5	NA	NA	TGTGCCAGCAGTTTTAGTGGACTCACTCAAGAGACCCAGTACTTC	CASSFSGLTQETQYF
TRBV28	TRBJ2-7	NA	NA	TGTGCCAGCAGTTTATCAGGGCCGCCCTACGAGCAGTACTTC	CASSLSGPPYEQYF
TRBV6-5	TRBJ2-7	once	NA	TGTGCCAGCAGCCCCGCGGGTCGAGTCGGTTACGAGCAGTACTTC	CASSPAGRVGYEQYF
TRBV9	TRBJ1-4	NA	TRBD1	TGTGCCAGCAGCGTCGGGACAGTCCCGGGTGAAAAACTGTTTTTT	CASSVGTVPGEKLFF
TRBV28	TRBJ1-2	NA	NA	TGTGCCAGCAGTGCCGGGGGGAACTATGGCTACACCTTC	CASSAGGNYGYTF